This T cell receptor beta chain emerged from a study of a mutant IDH1 vaccine in newly diagnosed glioma. Time point: week 35, safety follow-up. Each dose of the vaccine consisted of 300 ug of mutant IDH1 20-mer peptide, with topical imiquimod. Newly diagnosed WHO grade 3 or 4 IDH1-mutant, ATRX-lost astrocytomas were identified in the donors. As regards this clone: The antigen is unknown.

Trimming took 3 bases from V and 0 from J, leaving 10 bases between them. Germline V lookup: CDR1 SGHNT, CDR2 YYREEE (reference sequence). CDR3 length: 15 amino acids. Data came from immunoSEQ multiplex PCR; TCRdb stores just in-frame clones and leaves some out. Counted here are about 58,000 clones, roughly four fifths occurring once; the ten biggest clones make up roughly 5.7%. The sequence came from a man in his forties or fifties with glioma. The chain carries TRBV5-4 and TRBJ2-1, with D possibly TRBD2 on 5 matching bases. Source: PBMCs, taken from a glioma patient whose treatment included an IDH1 peptide vaccine. Here the CDR3 DNA reads TGTGCCAGCAGCTCGGACTTTAGCTCCTACAATGAGCAGTTCTTC. This encodes CASSSDFSSYNEQFF.